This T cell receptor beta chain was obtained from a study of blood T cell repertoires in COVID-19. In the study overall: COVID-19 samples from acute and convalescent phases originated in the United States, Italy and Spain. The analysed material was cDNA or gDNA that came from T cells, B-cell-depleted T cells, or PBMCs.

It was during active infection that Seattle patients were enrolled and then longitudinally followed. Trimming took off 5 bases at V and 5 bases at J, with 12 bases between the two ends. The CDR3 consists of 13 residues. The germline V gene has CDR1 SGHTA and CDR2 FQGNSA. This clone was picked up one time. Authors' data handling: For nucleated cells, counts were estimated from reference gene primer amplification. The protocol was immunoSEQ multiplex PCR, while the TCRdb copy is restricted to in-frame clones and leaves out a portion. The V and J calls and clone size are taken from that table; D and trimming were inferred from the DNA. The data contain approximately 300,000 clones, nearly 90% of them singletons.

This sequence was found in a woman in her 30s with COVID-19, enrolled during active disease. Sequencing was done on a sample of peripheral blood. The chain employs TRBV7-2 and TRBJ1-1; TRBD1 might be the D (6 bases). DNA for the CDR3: TGTGCCAGCAGCCCACAGGGTAGGACTGAAGCTTTCTTT. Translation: CASSPQGRTEAFF.